These 18 T cell receptor beta chains came from one sample sequenced in a study of shared clonotypes between healthy human individuals. Clones were sequenced by immunoSEQ multiplex PCR, and TCRdb holds only the in-frame ones, with some missing. The sample carries 2 million to 2.5 million clones, 85% to 95% recorded once. The specimen was naive CD4+ T cells sorted from blood. Subset noted: CD45RA+ positively selected. The receptors come from a man aged 18-30 years in good health.

V and J are TRBV10-3 and TRBJ1-2; 8 positions agree with TRBD1. This CDR3 is built from 14 residues. J gave up 8 bases and V 3 bases, and 8 bases lay outside the gene matches. The germline V gene encodes CDR1 ENHRY and CDR2 SYGVKD. For the CDR3, the DNA is TGTGCCATCAGTGAAGTCCAGGGGGCGAAGGGCTACACCTTC. It translates to CAISEVQGAKGYTF.

As concerns this clone: At one of its ends the junction is not consistent with the germline gene, which may arise from a read error. V and J are TRBV6-9 and TRBJ1-1; the D is unclear. This CDR3 region has 13 residues. The germline CDR1 and CDR2 sequences are MNHGY and SVAAGI. The CDR3 spells CASSYSSVLEGIF. The CDR3 DNA follows: TGTGCCAGCAGTTATTCTAGTGTCTTAGAGGGTATCTTT.

The gene calls are TRBV6-5 and TRBJ2-1, with D uncertain. The V and J ends lost 0 bases and 7 bases respectively, with 7 bases between them. This CDR3 has 13 residues. Germline V gives CDR1 MNHEY, CDR2 SVGAGI. The CDR3 DNA is TGTGCCAGCAGTTACTCTGTCGCAAATGAGCAGTTCTTC. This encodes CASSYSVANEQFF.

The chain combines TRBV4-1 with TRBJ2-7, with D possibly TRBD2 on 7 matching bases. CDR1 is MGHRA and CDR2 is YSYEKL in the germline V gene. This CDR3 is 16 amino acids long. V lost 0 bases and J lost 3, with 15 bases in between. The CDR3 region has the DNA TGCGCCAGCAGCCAAGATTACGAGCGGGACAACTACGAGCAGTACTTC. Amino acid sequence: CASSQDYERDNYEQYF.

The chain has TRBV4-1 and TRBJ2-5; 8 nucleotides match TRBD2. The CDR3 is 15 residues long. J lost 5 bases, V lost 5 bases, and 10 bases had no gene match. In germline, CDR1 is MGHRA, CDR2 YSYEKL. In DNA, the CDR3 is TGCGCCAGCAGCTCGATCGGACTAGCACGGGAGACCCAGTACTTC. Translating gives CASSSIGLARETQYF.

In its sample, this clone was seen a few times. Other DNA sequences in this sample translate to the same CDR3. The V and J genes are TRBV6-5 and TRBJ1-5, with D hard to call. Trimming stripped 4 bases from V and 2 bases from J, with 6 bases between. CDR1 is MNHEY and CDR2 is SVGAGI in the germline V gene. This CDR3 comprises 13 residues. The CDR3 coding sequence is TGTGCCAGCAGTTCTGGGGGCAATCAGCCCCAGCATTTT. Encoded protein: CASSSGGNQPQHF.

V and J are TRBV7-2 and TRBJ1-2; D remains ambiguous. CDR1 and CDR2 (germline): SGHTA, FQGNSA. V lost 1 base and J 0 bases, leaving 9 bases between the germline ends. CDR3 length: 15 amino acids. CDR3 residues: CASSLVGKTNYGYTF. Here the CDR3 DNA reads TGTGCCAGCAGCTTAGTGGGGAAGACTAACTATGGCTACACCTTC.

The genes are TRBV7-8 and TRBJ1-2, with 7 bases lining up with TRBD1. This CDR3 has 13 residues. Germline trimming cut 5 bases from V and 3 bases from J; bases unmatched to any gene: 3. Per the germline V gene, CDR1 is SGHVS and CDR2 is FQNEAQ. This chain's CDR3 is CASSATGDYGYTF. CDR3 coding DNA: TGTGCCAGCAGCGCAACAGGGGACTATGGCTACACCTTC.

The genes are TRBV6-6 and TRBJ2-7; D not resolved. Trimming cost V 6 bases and J 2 bases, with 5 bases left between them. Germline V gene data show CDR1 as MNHNY and CDR2 as SVGAGI (reference sequence). This CDR3 comprises 11 residues. CDR3 residues: CASSGPYEQYF. CDR3 DNA sequence: TGTGCCAGCAGCGGGCCCTACGAGCAGTACTTC.

The chain has TRBV5-1 and TRBJ2-3; possibly TRBD2 for D (5 bases). The CDR3 runs 15 residues. The germline V gene has CDR1 SGHRS and CDR2 YFSETQ. V shed 9 bases and J shed 2 bases, with 19 bases lying between them. CDR3 DNA sequence: TGCGCCACCACCGCCGAGGGATCCCTCACAGATACGCAGTATTTT. Encoded protein: CATTAEGSLTDTQYF. The full variable domain, rest sourced from reference TRBV5-1 and TRBJ2-3, is KAGVTQTPRYLIKTRGQQVTLSCSPISGHRSVSWYQQTPGQGLQFLFEYFSETQRNKGNFPGRFSGRQFSNSRSEMNVSTLELGDSALYLCATTAEGSLTDTQYFGPGTRLTVL.

The chain combines TRBV2 with TRBJ2-6; no reliable D call. There are 13 residues in the CDR3. Trimming removed 3 bases at V and 3 bases at J, with 3 bases between. Germline CDR1 is SNHLY and CDR2 is FYNNEI. The CDR3 nucleotides are TGTGCCAGCAGTGATATTGGGGCCAACGTCCTGACTTTC. This translates into CASSDIGANVLTF.

V usage is TRBV30 and J usage is TRBJ2-4, with unresolved D. Germline values: CDR1 GTSNPN, CDR2 SVGIG (reference sequence). Deletions cut 3 bases from V and 3 bases from J, with 6 bases between. This CDR3 is built from 12 residues. The CDR3 DNA is TGTGCCTGGAGGGCGAACAAAAACATTCAGTACTTC. This translates into CAWRANKNIQYF.

V and J are TRBV5-1 and TRBJ2-3, with D perhaps being TRBD1 or TRBD2 (5 bases each). Between the trimmed V and J ends, which lost 4 bases and 1 base, there was a span of 13 bases. The CDR3 extends over 15 amino acids. CDR1 SGHRS and CDR2 YFSETQ come from the germline V gene. The CDR3 protein is CASSLTQEGTDTQYF. In DNA form, the CDR3 reads TGCGCCAGCAGCCTGACACAGGAGGGCACAGATACGCAGTATTTT.

This clone was seen a single time. Other DNA sequences in this sample translate to the same CDR3. The chain employs TRBV10-3 and TRBJ2-2; 8 nucleotides align to TRBD2. This CDR3 comprises 15 residues. The V and J ends lost 5 bases and 5 bases, in that order; junction bases with no gene match: 7. CDR1 is ENHRY, CDR2 SYGVKD, per germline. CDR3 sequence: CAISSGTSGTGELFF. Written as DNA, the CDR3 is TGTGCCATCAGTTCCGGGACTAGTGGTACCGGGGAGCTGTTTTTT.

Note on this clone: A much larger clone is a single base away; this may be a read error. The chain uses TRBV11-3 and TRBJ1-6; D is unclear. CDR1 is SGHNT and CDR2 is YENEEA in the germline V gene. V was trimmed by 0 bases and J by 9 bases, leaving 6 bases between them. The CDR3 length is 13 residues. CDR3 loop: CASSLDPVSPLHF. CDR3 sequence (DNA): TGTGCCAGCAGCTTAGATCCGGTTTCACCCCTCCACTTT.

The rearrangement uses TRBV27 and TRBJ1-6, with D hard to call. V lost 4 bases and J lost 9, with 10 bases in between. The CDR3 sequence is 13 residues long. The V gene's germline CDR1 is MNHEY and CDR2 SMNVEV (reference sequence). CDR3 loop: CASSSGLTSPLHF. CDR3 nucleotide sequence: TGTGCCAGCAGTTCCGGGCTCACTTCACCCCTCCACTTT.

This clone was observed a single time. The chain joins TRBV6-1 to TRBJ1-6, with D possibly being TRBD1 (5 bases). CDR3 length: 14 amino acids. Germline V gene data show CDR1 as MNHNS and CDR2 as SASEGT. V was shortened by 6 bases and J by 2 bases, with 8 bases between the two germline ends. The DNA for the CDR3 is TGTGCCAGCAGACAGGAGCCCTATAATTCACCCCTCCACTTT. This gives the protein CASRQEPYNSPLHF.

The chain links TRBV6-5 to TRBJ2-1; tentatively, D is TRBD1 or TRBD2 (5 bases each). The CDR3 sequence is 14 residues long. CDR1 and CDR2 (germline): MNHEY, SVGAGI. V was pared by 5 bases and J by 4 bases, with 12 bases between. CDR3 sequence: CASSPRDEYNEQFF. In DNA form, the CDR3 reads TGTGCCAGCAGTCCCCGGGACGAGTACAATGAGCAGTTCTTC.